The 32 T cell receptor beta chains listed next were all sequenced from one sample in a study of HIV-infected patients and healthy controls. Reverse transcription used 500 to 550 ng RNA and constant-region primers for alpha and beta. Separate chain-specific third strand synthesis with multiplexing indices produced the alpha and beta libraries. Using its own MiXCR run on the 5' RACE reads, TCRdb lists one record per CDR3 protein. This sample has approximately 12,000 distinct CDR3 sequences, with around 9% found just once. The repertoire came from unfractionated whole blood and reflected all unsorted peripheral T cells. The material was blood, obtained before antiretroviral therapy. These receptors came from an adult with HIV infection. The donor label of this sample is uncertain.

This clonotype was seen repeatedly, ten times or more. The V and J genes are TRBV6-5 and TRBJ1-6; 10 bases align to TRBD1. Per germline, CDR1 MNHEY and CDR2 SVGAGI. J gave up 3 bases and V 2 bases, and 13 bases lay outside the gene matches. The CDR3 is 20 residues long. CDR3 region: CASSYRPAGQGLVYNSPLHF. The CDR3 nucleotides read TGTGCCAGCAGTTACCGCCCCGCGGGACAGGGGTTGGTCTATAATTCACCCCTCCACTTT.

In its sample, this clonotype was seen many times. The CDR3 coding sequence is TGCGCCAGCAGCTTGGGGGGCAGCCGCACAGATACGCAGTATTTT. Translating it yields CASSLGGSRTDTQYF. V gene TRBV5-1 combines with J gene TRBJ2-3, with TRBD1 as a possible D gene (5 bases). V shed 0 bases and J shed 1 base, with 9 bases lying between them. This CDR3 spans 15 amino acids. CDR1 and CDR2 (germline): SGHRS, YFSETQ. Variable domain in full (rest from reference TRBV5-1 and TRBJ2-3): KAGVTQTPRYLIKTRGQQVTLSCSPISGHRSVSWYQQTPGQGLQFLFEYFSETQRNKGNFPGRFSGRQFSNSRSEMNVSTLELGDSALYLCASSLGGSRTDTQYFGPGTRLTVL.

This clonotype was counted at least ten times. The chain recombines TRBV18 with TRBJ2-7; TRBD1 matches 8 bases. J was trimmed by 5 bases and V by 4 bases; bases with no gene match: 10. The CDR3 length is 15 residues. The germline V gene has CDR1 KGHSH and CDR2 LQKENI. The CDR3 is CASSLRQGIEDEQYF. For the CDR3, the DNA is TGTGCCAGCTCACTTCGACAGGGGATTGAGGACGAGCAGTACTTC. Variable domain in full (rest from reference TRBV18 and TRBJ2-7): NAGVMQNPRHLVRRRGQEARLRCSPMKGHSHVYWYRQLPEEGLKFMVYLQKENIIDESGMPKERFSAEFPKEGPSILRIQQVVRGDSAAYFCASSLRQGIEDEQYFGPGTRLTVT.

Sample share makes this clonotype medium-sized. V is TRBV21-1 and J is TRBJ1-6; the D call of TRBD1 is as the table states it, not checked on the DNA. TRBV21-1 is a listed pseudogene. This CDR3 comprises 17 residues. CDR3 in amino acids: CASSKLLGDRDNSPLHF. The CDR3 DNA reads TGTGCCAGCAGCAAACTTTTAGGGGACAGGGACAATTCACCCCTCCACTTT.

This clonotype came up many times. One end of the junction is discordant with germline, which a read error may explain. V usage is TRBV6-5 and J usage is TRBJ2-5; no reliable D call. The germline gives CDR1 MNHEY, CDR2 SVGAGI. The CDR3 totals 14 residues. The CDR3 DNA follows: TGTGCCAGCAGATACTTGACGGCCCAAGAGACCCAGTACTTC. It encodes CASRYLTAQETQYF.

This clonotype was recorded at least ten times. The CDR3 DNA reads as TGTGCCAGCAGTTACTTGCCGGGACAGGGGGCCCCGTATAGCAATCAGCCCCAGCATTTT. Amino acid sequence: CASSYLPGQGAPYSNQPQHF. The V and J genes are TRBV6-6 and TRBJ1-5; 12 bases align to TRBD1. There are 20 residues in the CDR3. CDR1 and CDR2 from the germline V gene are MNHNY and SVGAGI (reference sequence). J lost 0 bases, V lost 1 base, and 10 bases had no gene match.

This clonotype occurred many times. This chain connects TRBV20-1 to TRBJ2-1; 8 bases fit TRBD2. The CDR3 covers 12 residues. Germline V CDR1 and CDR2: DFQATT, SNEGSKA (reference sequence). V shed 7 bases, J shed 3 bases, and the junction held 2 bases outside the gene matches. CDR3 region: CSVGTSYNEQFF. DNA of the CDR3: TGCAGTGTGGGGACTAGCTACAATGAGCAGTTCTTC.

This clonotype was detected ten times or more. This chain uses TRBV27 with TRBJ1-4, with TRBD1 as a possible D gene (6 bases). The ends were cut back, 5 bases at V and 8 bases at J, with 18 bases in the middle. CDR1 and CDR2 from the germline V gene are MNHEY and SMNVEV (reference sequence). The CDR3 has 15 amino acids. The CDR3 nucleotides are TGTGCCAGCAGTCCCCGGTACAGGGTCCAGGAAAAACTGTTTTTT. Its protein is CASSPRYRVQEKLFF. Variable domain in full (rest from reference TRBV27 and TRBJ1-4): EAQVTQNPRYLITVTGKKLTVTCSQNMNHEYMSWYRQDPGLGLRQIYYSMNVEVTDKGDVPEGYKVSRKEKRNFPLILESPSPNQTSLYFCASSPRYRVQEKLFFGSGTQLSVL.

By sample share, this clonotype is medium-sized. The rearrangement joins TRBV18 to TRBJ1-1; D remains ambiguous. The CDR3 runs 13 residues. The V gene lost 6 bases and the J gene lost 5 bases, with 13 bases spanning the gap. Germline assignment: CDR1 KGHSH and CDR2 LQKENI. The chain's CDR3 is CASSPLGVTEAFF. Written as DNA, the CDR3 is TGTGCCAGCTCCCCGCTCGGGGTGACTGAAGCTTTCTTT.

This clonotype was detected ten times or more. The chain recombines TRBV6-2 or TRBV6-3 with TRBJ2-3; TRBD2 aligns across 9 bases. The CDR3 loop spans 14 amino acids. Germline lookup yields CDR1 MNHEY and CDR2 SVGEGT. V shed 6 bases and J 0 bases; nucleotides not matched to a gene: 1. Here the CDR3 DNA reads TGTGCCAGCAGGCGGGGGGGCAGCACAGATACGCAGTATTTT. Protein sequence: CASRRGGSTDTQYF.

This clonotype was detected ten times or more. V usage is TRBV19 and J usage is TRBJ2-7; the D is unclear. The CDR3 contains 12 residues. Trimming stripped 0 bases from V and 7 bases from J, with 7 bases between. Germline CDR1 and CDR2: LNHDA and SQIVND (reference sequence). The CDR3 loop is CASSIDQVEQYF. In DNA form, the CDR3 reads TGTGCCAGTAGTATAGATCAGGTGGAGCAGTACTTC.

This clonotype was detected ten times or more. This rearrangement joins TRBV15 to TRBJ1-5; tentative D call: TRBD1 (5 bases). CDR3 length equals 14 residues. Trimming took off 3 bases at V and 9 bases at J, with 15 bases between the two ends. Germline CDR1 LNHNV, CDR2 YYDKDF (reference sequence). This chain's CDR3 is CATSRGDGGRPQHF. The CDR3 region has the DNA TGTGCCACCAGCAGGGGCGACGGGGGAAGGCCCCAGCATTTT.

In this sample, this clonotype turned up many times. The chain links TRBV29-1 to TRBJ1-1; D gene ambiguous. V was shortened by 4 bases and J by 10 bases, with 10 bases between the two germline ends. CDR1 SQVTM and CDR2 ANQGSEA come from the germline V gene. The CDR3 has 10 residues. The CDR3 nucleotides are TGCAGCGTTGGGACTCCGCCAGCTTTCTTT. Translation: CSVGTPPAFF.

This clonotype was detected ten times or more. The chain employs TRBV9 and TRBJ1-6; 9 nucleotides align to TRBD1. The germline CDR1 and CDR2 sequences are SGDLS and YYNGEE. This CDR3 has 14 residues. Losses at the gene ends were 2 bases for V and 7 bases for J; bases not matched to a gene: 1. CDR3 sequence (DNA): TGTGCCAGCAGCGTGGGGACAGGGAATTCACCCCTCCACTTT. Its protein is CASSVGTGNSPLHF.

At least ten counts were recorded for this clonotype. As DNA, the CDR3 is TGTGCCAGCAGTTCGGAACAGGGGTCCGGGGAGCTGTTTTTT. It is translated as CASSSEQGSGELFF. The chain joins TRBV27 to TRBJ2-2; 7 bases are shared with TRBD1. From germline, CDR1 is MNHEY and CDR2 SMNVEV (reference sequence). The V and J ends lost 4 bases and 6 bases, in that order; junction bases with no gene match: 5. The CDR3 spans 14 residues.

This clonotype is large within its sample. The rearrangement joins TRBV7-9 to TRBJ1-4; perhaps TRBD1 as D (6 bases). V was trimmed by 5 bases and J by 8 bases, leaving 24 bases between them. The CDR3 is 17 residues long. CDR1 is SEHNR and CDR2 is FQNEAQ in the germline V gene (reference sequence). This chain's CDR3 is CASSPSMGAGGGEKLFF. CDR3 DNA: TGTGCCAGCAGCCCCTCCATGGGGGCAGGAGGGGGAGAAAAACTGTTTTTT. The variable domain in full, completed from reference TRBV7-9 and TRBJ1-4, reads DTGVSQNPRHKITKRGQNVTFRCDPISEHNRLYWYRQTLGQGPEFLTYFQNEAQLEKSRLLSDRFSAERPKGSFSTLEIQRTEQGDSAMYLCASSPSMGAGGGEKLFFGSGTQLSVL.

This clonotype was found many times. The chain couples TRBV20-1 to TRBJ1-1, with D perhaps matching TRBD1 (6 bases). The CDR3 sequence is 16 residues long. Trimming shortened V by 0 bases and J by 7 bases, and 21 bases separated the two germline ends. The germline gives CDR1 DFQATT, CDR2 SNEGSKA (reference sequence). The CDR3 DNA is TGCAGTGCTAGAGATACAGGGAGCCGCGCGGGAGTTGAAGCTTTCTTT. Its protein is CSARDTGSRAGVEAFF.

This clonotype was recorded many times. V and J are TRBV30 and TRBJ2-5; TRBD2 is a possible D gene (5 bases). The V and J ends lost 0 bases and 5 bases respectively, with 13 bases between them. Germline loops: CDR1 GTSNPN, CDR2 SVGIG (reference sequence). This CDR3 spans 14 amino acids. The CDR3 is CAWSVGSGGETQYF. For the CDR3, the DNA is TGTGCCTGGAGTGTAGGGAGCGGCGGGGAGACCCAGTACTTC. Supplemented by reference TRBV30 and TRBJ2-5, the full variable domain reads SQTIHQWPATLVQPVGSPLSLECTVEGTSNPNLYWYRQAAGRGLQLLFYSVGIGQISSEVPQNLSASRPQDRQFILSSKKLLLSDSGFYLCAWSVGSGGETQYFGPGTRLLVL.

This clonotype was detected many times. This CDR3 is CASSSQTGTDNSPLHF. DNA for the CDR3: TGTGCCAGCAGCTCACAGACCGGGACAGATAATTCACCCCTCCACTTT. The chain couples TRBV7-2 to TRBJ1-6, with TRBD1 matching over 7 bases. The CDR3 totals 16 residues. Germline values: CDR1 SGHTA, CDR2 FQGNSA. V gave up 4 bases and J gave up 5 bases; unmatched junction bases: 8.

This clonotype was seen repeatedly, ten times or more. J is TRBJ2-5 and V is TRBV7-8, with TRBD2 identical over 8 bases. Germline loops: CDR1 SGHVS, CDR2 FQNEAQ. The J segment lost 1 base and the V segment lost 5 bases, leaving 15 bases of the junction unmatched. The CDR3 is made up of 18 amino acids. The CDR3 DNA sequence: TGTGCCAGCAGCCCTCCGCGGGGTAGCGGGGCTCCCCAAGAGACCCAGTACTTC. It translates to CASSPPRGSGAPQETQYF.

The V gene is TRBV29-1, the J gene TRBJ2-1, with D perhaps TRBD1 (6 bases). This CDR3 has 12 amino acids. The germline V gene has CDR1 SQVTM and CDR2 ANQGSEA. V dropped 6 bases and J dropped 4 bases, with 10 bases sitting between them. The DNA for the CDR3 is TGCAGCGTGGACGGACAGTACAATGAGCAGTTCTTC. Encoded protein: CSVDGQYNEQFF.

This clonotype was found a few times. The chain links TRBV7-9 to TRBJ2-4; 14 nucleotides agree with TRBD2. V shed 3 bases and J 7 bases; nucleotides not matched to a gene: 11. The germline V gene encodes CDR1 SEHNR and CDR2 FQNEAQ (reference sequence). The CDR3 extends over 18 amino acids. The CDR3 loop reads CASSLAGTSGSMRNIQYF. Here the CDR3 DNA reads TGTGCCAGCAGCTTGGCCGGGACTAGCGGGAGTATGAGGAACATTCAGTACTTC.

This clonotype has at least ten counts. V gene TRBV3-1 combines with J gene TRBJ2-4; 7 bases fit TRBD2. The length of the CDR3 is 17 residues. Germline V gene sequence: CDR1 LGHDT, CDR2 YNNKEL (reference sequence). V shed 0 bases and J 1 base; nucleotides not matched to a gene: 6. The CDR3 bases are TGTGCCAGCAGCCAAGAACCGGGGGGAACGGCCAAAAACATTCAGTACTTC. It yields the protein CASSQEPGGTAKNIQYF.

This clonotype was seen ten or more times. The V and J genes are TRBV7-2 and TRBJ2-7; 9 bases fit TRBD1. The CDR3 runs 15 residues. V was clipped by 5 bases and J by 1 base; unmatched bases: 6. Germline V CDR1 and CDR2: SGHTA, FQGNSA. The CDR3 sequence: CASSEQGAGSYEQYF. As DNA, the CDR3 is TGTGCCAGCAGCGAACAGGGGGCGGGTTCCTACGAGCAGTACTTC.

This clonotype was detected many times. CDR3 nucleotides: TGTGCCAGCAGTTACGGCGGGACAGGGAGCGAGCAGTACTTC. Residues: CASSYGGTGSEQYF. The gene calls are TRBV6-5 and TRBJ2-7; 9 positions agree with TRBD1. V was pared by 2 bases and J by 6 bases, with 5 bases of the junction left unmatched. Germline assignment: CDR1 MNHEY and CDR2 SVGAGI. This CDR3 region has 14 residues.

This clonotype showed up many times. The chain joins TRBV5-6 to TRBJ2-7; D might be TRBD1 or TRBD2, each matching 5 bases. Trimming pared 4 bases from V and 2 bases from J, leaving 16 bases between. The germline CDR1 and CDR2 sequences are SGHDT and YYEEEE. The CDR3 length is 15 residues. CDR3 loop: CASSAGRDGTYEQYF. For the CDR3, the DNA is TGTGCCAGCAGCGCCGGTCGGGACGGGACCTACGAGCAGTACTTC.

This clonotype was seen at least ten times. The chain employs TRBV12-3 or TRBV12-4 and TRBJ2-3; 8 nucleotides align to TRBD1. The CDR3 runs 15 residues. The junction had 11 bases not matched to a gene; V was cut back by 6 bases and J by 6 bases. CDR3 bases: TGTGCCAGCAGCTCGGGACAGGCAGGGTCCGATACGCAGTATTTT. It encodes CASSSGQAGSDTQYF.

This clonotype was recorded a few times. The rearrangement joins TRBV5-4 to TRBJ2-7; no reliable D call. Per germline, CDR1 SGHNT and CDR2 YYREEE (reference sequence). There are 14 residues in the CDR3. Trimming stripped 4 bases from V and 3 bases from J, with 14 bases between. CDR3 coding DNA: TGTGCCAGCAGCGCCGAGGACGGAAGCTACGAGCAGTACTTC. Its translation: CASSAEDGSYEQYF.

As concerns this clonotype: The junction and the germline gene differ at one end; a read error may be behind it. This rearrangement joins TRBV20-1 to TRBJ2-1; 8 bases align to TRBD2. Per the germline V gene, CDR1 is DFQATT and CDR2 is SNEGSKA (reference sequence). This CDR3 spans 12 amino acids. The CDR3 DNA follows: TGCAGTGCTAGGACTAGCGTTAATGAGCATTTCTTC. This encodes CSARTSVNEHFF.

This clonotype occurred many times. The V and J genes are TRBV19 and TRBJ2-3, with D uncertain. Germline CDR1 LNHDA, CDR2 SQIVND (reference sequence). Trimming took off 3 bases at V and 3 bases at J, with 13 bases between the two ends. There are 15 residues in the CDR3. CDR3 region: CASSITGFRTDTQYF. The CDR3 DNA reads TGTGCCAGTAGTATTACGGGTTTTCGGACAGATACGCAGTATTTT.

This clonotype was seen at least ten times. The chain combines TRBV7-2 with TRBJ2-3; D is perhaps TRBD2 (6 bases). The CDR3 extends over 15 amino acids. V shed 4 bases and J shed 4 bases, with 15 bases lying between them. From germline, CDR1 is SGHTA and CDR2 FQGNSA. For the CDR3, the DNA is TGTGCCAGCAGCTCTCCGGACTATCGGGCAGATACGCAGTATTTT. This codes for CASSSPDYRADTQYF.

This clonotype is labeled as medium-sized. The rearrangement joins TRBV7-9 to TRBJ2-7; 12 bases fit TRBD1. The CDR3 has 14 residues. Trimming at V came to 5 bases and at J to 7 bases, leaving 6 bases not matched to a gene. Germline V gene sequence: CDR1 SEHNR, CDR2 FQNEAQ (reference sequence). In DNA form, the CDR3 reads TGTGCCAGCAGCCCTGGGACAGGGGGCCAGGAGCAGTACTTC. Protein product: CASSPGTGGQEQYF.